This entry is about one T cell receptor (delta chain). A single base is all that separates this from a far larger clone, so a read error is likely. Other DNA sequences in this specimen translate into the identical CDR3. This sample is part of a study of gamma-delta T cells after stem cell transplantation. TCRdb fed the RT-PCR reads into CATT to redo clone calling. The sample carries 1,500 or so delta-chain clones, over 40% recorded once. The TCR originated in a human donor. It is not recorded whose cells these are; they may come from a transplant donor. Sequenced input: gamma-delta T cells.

The CDR3 DNA sequence: TGTGCCTGTGACCCGAAATACTGGGGGACGACGACCGATAAACTCATCTTT. This translates into CACDPKYWGTTTDKLIF. The J gene is TRDJ1, the V gene TRDV2; TRDD3 agrees at 9 bases. The junction had 12 bases not matched to a gene; V was cut back by 3 bases and J by 2 bases. The CDR3 spans 17 residues. Germline CDR1 GEAIGNYY, CDR2 EKD.